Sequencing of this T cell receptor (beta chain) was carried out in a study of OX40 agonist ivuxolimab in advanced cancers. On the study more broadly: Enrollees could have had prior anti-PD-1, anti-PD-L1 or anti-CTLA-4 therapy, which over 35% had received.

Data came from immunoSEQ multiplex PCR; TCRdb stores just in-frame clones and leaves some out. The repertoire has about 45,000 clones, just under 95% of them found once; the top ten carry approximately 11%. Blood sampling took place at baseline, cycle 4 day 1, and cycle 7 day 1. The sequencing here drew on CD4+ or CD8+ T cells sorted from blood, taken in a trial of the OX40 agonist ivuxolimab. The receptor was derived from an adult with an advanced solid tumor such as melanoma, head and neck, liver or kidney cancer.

The chain's CDR3 is CASRPIIGELFF. The CDR3 nucleotides are TGCGCCAGCAGGCCCATTATCGGGGAGCTGTTTTTT. The chain combines TRBV4-1 with TRBJ2-2; no firm D call. V lost 6 bases and J lost 7, with 9 bases in between. The CDR3 is made up of 12 amino acids. In germline, CDR1 is MGHRA, CDR2 YSYEKL.